Listed here are 27 T cell receptor beta chains from one sample, sequenced in a study of T cell repertoires in cytomegalovirus infection (dated by TCRdb to the late 2010s). These receptors' antigens are unknown. The treatment or condition label, as the study defines it: in vitro stimulation with specific CMV peptide epitopes to enrich CMV-specific T cells. Reads for this sample came from an Illumina HiSeq 1500. TCRdb reprocessed the public reads (quality trimming at Q25 with fastp, clone calling with MiXCR) and kept in-frame beta chains. CDR3 protein duplicates are merged, each entry listing the most common genes and DNA. Within this sample are 600,000 to 700,000 distinct CDR3 sequences, with 30% to 35% of them counted one time only. The ten largest clonotypes hold approximately 18% of the sample. The source was cultured PBMCs, collected from culture after CMV antigen stimulation. The receptors were sampled from a human donor in good health (CMV status not recorded). Some clones in this sample may be carry-over from other donors' samples.

This chain links TRBV20-1 with TRBJ2-1, with D uncertain. The V end lost 3 bases, the J end lost 0 bases, and 9 bases lay between the germline ends. This CDR3 comprises 14 residues. In germline, CDR1 is DFQATT, CDR2 SNEGSKA (reference sequence). Here the CDR3 DNA reads TGCAGTGCTAGTTCTCTAAGCTCCTACAATGAGCAGTTCTTC. Amino acid sequence: CSASSLSSYNEQFF.

The chain carries TRBV20-1 and TRBJ2-7, with a possible D match to TRBD2 (6 bases). The CDR3 spans 16 residues. Germline CDR1 is DFQATT and CDR2 is SNEGSKA (reference sequence). The V end was cut by 0 bases, the J end by 3 bases, with 18 bases between. The CDR3, as DNA: TGCAGTGCTAGAGATCCCGGGCAGGGAGGAGTCTACGAGCAGTACTTC. It translates to CSARDPGQGGVYEQYF.

This chain links TRBV5-4 with TRBJ2-2, with D unresolved. Trimming stripped 4 bases from V and 5 bases from J, with 15 bases between. This CDR3 region has 15 residues. The germline V gene has CDR1 SGHNT and CDR2 YYREEE (reference sequence). The CDR3 region is CASSPRAEPTGELFF. DNA of the CDR3: TGTGCCAGCAGCCCGCGTGCGGAGCCTACCGGGGAGCTGTTTTTT.

This clonotype has more than one count but fewer than ten. The chain combines TRBV14 with TRBJ1-6, with D perhaps TRBD1 (6 bases). CDR3 length equals 17 residues. V lost 0 bases and J 7 bases, leaving 16 bases between the germline ends. Looked up from germline, CDR1 is SGHDN and CDR2 is FVKESK. The CDR3 loop is CASSQDLPPGVNSPLHF. The CDR3 nucleotides are TGTGCCAGCAGCCAAGACCTGCCCCCAGGGGTGAATTCACCCCTCCACTTT.

The J gene is TRBJ1-5, the V gene TRBV7-2; D unclear. The germline V gene has CDR1 SGHTA and CDR2 FQGNSA. The CDR3 is 14 residues long. Trimming pared 3 bases from V and 4 bases from J, leaving 10 bases between. The CDR3 here is CASSFRLGNQPQHF. DNA for the CDR3: TGTGCCAGCAGCTTTCGGTTGGGTAATCAGCCCCAGCATTTT.

This clonotype appeared many times. The chain uses TRBV7-2 and TRBJ2-3; 8 bases fit TRBD2. The CDR3 sequence is 17 residues long. J gave up 4 bases and V 5 bases, and 14 bases lay outside the gene matches. Germline assignment: CDR1 SGHTA and CDR2 FQGNSA. The CDR3 spells CASSPQIGTSGADTQYF. As DNA, the CDR3 is TGTGCCAGCAGCCCCCAGATCGGGACTAGTGGCGCAGATACGCAGTATTTT.

The gene calls are TRBV11-2 and TRBJ2-2; TRBD2 aligns across 7 bases. The ends lost 5 bases at V and 6 bases at J; junction bases unmatched: 6. This CDR3 has 14 residues. CDR1 SGHAT and CDR2 FQNNGV come from the germline V gene. The CDR3 sequence is CASSRDYLPGELFF. The CDR3 DNA reads TGTGCCAGCAGCCGGGACTACCTACCCGGGGAGCTGTTTTTT.

In DNA form, the CDR3 reads TGTGCCAGCAGCTTAGTGGCGGGGCAGACTGAAGCTTTCTTT. Its translation: CASSLVAGQTEAFF. The rearrangement uses TRBV7-9 and TRBJ1-1, with TRBD1 as a possible D gene (5 bases). V lost 1 base and J lost 5, with 11 bases in between. Germline CDR1 reads SEHNR; CDR2 reads FQNEAQ (reference sequence). This CDR3 has 14 amino acids. Full variable domain (outside the CDR3, taken from reference TRBV7-9 and TRBJ1-1): DTGVSQNPRHKITKRGQNVTFRCDPISEHNRLYWYRQTLGQGPEFLTYFQNEAQLEKSRLLSDRFSAERPKGSFSTLEIQRTEQGDSAMYLCASSLVAGQTEAFFGQGTRLTVV.

The rearrangement uses TRBV2 and TRBJ1-6, with D uncertain. The CDR3 has 15 residues. Germline V gene data show CDR1 as SNHLY and CDR2 as FYNNEI. The V end was cut by 4 bases, the J end by 3 bases, with 10 bases between. CDR3 coding DNA: TGTGCCAGCAGTGGACGGGCGCACTATAATTCACCCCTCCACTTT. Translating gives CASSGRAHYNSPLHF.

V usage is TRBV6-6 and J usage is TRBJ2-1; tentative D call: TRBD2 (6 bases). CDR1 MNHNY and CDR2 SVGAGI come from the germline V gene (reference sequence). Trimming left V 7 bases short and J 7 bases short, with 14 bases between. The CDR3 length is 13 residues. CDR3 sequence: CASTTGAVNEQFF. The CDR3 nucleotides read TGTGCCAGCACAACGGGAGCTGTAAATGAGCAGTTCTTC.

The chain couples TRBV19 to TRBJ1-2; D may be TRBD1 (5 bases). Germline CDR1 and CDR2: LNHDA and SQIVND (reference sequence). This CDR3 has 12 residues. V was trimmed by 3 bases and J by 7 bases, leaving 9 bases between them. In DNA, the CDR3 is TGTGCCAGTAGTATCCCGACAGCTGGCTACACCTTC. It yields the protein CASSIPTAGYTF.

This clonotype was detected a few times. An end of the junction differs from the germline gene, which may be a read error. V is TRBV7-2 and J is TRBJ2-7, with 9 bases matching TRBD2. CDR1 SGHTA and CDR2 FQGNSA come from the germline V gene. The CDR3 is made up of 15 amino acids. The CDR3 nucleotides are TGTGCCAGCAGCCTAGCTAGCGGGACTACCTACGAGCAGTACTTC. It yields the protein CASSLASGTTYEQYF.

In its sample, this clonotype was seen many times. The genes are TRBV7-2 and TRBJ2-1, with 8 bases fitting TRBD1. J was trimmed by 2 bases and V by 5 bases; bases with no gene match: 5. Germline V gives CDR1 SGHTA, CDR2 FQGNSA. This CDR3 has 15 residues. The CDR3 is CASSAGTGTYNEQFF. The CDR3 DNA is TGTGCCAGCAGCGCAGGGACAGGTACCTACAATGAGCAGTTCTTC. Full variable domain (outside the CDR3, taken from reference TRBV7-2 and TRBJ2-1): GAGVSQSPSNKVTEKGKDVELRCDPISGHTALYWYRQSLGQGLEFLIYFQGNSAPDKSGLPSDRFSAERTGGSVSTLTIQRTQQEDSAVYLCASSAGTGTYNEQFFGPGTRLTVL.

This sequence joins TRBV4-3 and TRBJ1-1, with D possibly TRBD1 on 6 matching bases. The CDR3 contains 13 residues. Germline V gene sequence: CDR1 LGHNA, CDR2 YSLEER. With 7 bases removed from V and 4 bases from J, the gap between germline ends came to 13 bases. The CDR3 DNA reads TGCGCCAGCATGGGGCAGGGGTCCACTGAAGCTTTCTTT. This codes for CASMGQGSTEAFF.

The chain employs TRBV12-3 or TRBV12-4 and TRBJ1-2, with 9 bases lining up with TRBD1. There are 14 residues in the CDR3. Unmatched junction bases numbered 4, after V lost 3 bases and J lost 5 bases. As DNA, the CDR3 is TGTGCCAGCAGTTTGTTACAGGGGGCGTATGGCTACACCTTC. This sequence encodes CASSLLQGAYGYTF.

This chain uses TRBV5-1 with TRBJ2-5; 7 bases map to TRBD1. The CDR3 extends over 15 amino acids. The V gene end was trimmed by 4 bases and the J gene end by 3 bases; junction bases not matched to a gene: 9. The V gene's germline CDR1 is SGHRS and CDR2 YFSETQ. CDR3 region: CASSRATGTEETQYF. Written as DNA, the CDR3 is TGCGCCAGCAGCCGGGCCACCGGGACAGAAGAGACCCAGTACTTC.

The chain couples TRBV6-1 to TRBJ1-1, with 7 bases fitting TRBD1. V was clipped by 1 base and J by 10 bases; unmatched bases: 12. Germline lookup yields CDR1 MNHNS and CDR2 SASEGT. The CDR3 has 15 amino acids. The CDR3 coding sequence is TGTGCCAGCAGTGAAGTCTGGGGCCAGCAGGGGGGAGCTTTCTTT. The encoded protein is CASSEVWGQQGGAFF.

The chain couples TRBV29-1 to TRBJ2-1; 8 nucleotides match TRBD2. The V and J ends lost 4 bases and 4 bases, in that order; junction bases with no gene match: 9. This CDR3 spans 15 amino acids. Germline CDR1 reads SQVTM; CDR2 reads ANQGSEA. In DNA, the CDR3 is TGCAGCGTTGTCTGGGTTAGCGGGACATACAATGAGCAGTTCTTC. Protein sequence: CSVVWVSGTYNEQFF.

In this sample, this clonotype turned up many times. The chain has TRBV7-2 and TRBJ2-7; 12 nucleotides match TRBD1. Trimming removed 2 bases from V and 8 bases from J; junction bases left unmatched: 10. CDR3 length: 16 amino acids. Germline values: CDR1 SGHTA, CDR2 FQGNSA. CDR3 coding DNA: TGTGCCAGCAGCTTAACCTCCGGGACAGGGGGCTGGAAGCAGTACTTC. Translated, it gives CASSLTSGTGGWKQYF. Full variable domain (missing parts from reference TRBV7-2 and TRBJ2-7): GAGVSQSPSNKVTEKGKDVELRCDPISGHTALYWYRQSLGQGLEFLIYFQGNSAPDKSGLPSDRFSAERTGGSVSTLTIQRTQQEDSAVYLCASSLTSGTGGWKQYFGPGTRLTVT.

The rearrangement links TRBV6-2 or TRBV6-3 to TRBJ2-5; 14 bases fit TRBD2. The CDR3 length is 17 residues. Germline V gives CDR1 MNHEY, CDR2 SVGEGT. The V segment lost 8 bases and the J segment 4 bases; nucleotides outside the gene matches: 12. CDR3: CASARLAGGPGGETQYF. CDR3 coding DNA: TGTGCCAGCGCCAGACTAGCGGGGGGGCCGGGTGGAGAGACCCAGTACTTC.

This clonotype occurred a few times. The chain couples TRBV28 to TRBJ1-2, with 7 bases identical to TRBD1. Germline assignment: CDR1 MDHEN and CDR2 SYDVKM. The CDR3 extends over 15 amino acids. The trim removed 6 bases at V and 4 bases at J, leaving 11 bases unmatched. This CDR3 reads CASRKQGPEGYGYTF. CDR3 DNA: TGTGCCAGCAGGAAACAGGGGCCGGAGGGCTATGGCTACACCTTC.

This clonotype was counted a few times. The chain is built from TRBV7-2 and TRBJ1-6; D not resolved. The germline CDR1 and CDR2 sequences are SGHTA and FQGNSA. The CDR3 is made up of 13 amino acids. The V gene lost 2 bases and the J gene lost 9 bases, with 8 bases spanning the gap. The CDR3, as DNA: TGTGCCAGCAGCTTATCATTCGGTTCACCCCTCCACTTT. It codes for CASSLSFGSPLHF. The entire variable domain, with the rest obtained from reference TRBV7-2 and TRBJ1-6, is as follows: GAGVSQSPSNKVTEKGKDVELRCDPISGHTALYWYRQSLGQGLEFLIYFQGNSAPDKSGLPSDRFSAERTGGSVSTLTIQRTQQEDSAVYLCASSLSFGSPLHFGNGTRLTVT.

This clonotype occurred many times. The CDR3 loop is CASSPRRPGDGYTF. The CDR3 DNA reads TGTGCCAGCAGCCCCCGTCGTCCAGGGGATGGCTACACCTTC. This chain connects TRBV7-2 to TRBJ1-2; D perhaps matches TRBD1 (6 bases). The CDR3 is made up of 14 amino acids. V was shortened by 5 bases and J by 6 bases, with 16 bases between the two germline ends. Germline V gene lookup returns CDR1 SGHTA and CDR2 FQGNSA.

This clonotype was seen a handful of times. CDR3 protein: CAGGRSNSPLHF. For the CDR3, the DNA is TGTGCCGGGGGACGTAGTAATTCACCCCTCCACTTT. The chain links TRBV7-9 to TRBJ1-6; the D gene is possibly TRBD1 (5 bases). This CDR3 comprises 12 residues. The V gene lost 11 bases and the J gene lost 6 bases, with 11 bases spanning the gap. CDR1 SEHNR and CDR2 FQNEAQ come from the germline V gene (reference sequence).

This clonotype turned up a few times. A single base separates this from a much larger clone, so it may be a read error. The chain joins TRBV11-2 to TRBJ2-7; D is unclear. V was cut by 5 bases and J by 3 bases, with 5 bases left in between. CDR1 and CDR2 (germline): SGHAT, FQNNGV. CDR3 length: 11 amino acids. CDR3 DNA sequence: TGTGCCAGCAGCATAGGCTACGAGCAGTACTTC. Translation: CASSIGYEQYF.

The table lists this clonotype with many counts. The rearrangement links TRBV7-2 to TRBJ2-5; a possible D gene is TRBD2 (5 bases). The CDR3 totals 13 residues. V shed 5 bases and J shed 9 bases, with 16 bases lying between them. Germline CDR1 and CDR2: SGHTA and FQGNSA. CDR3 nucleotides: TGTGCCAGCAGCCCCAAGCTCGAGAGGGCCCAGTACTTC. Translating gives CASSPKLERAQYF.

This clonotype was recorded a few times. V is TRBV7-6 and J is TRBJ2-3, with 10 bases identical to TRBD2. The trim removed 3 bases at V and 2 bases at J, leaving 14 bases unmatched. CDR1 SGHVS and CDR2 FNYEAQ come from the germline V gene. The CDR3 consists of 19 residues. CDR3 loop: CASSFGLAGDLQNTDTQYF. CDR3 DNA sequence: TGTGCCAGCAGCTTCGGGCTAGCGGGAGACCTCCAGAACACAGATACGCAGTATTTT.